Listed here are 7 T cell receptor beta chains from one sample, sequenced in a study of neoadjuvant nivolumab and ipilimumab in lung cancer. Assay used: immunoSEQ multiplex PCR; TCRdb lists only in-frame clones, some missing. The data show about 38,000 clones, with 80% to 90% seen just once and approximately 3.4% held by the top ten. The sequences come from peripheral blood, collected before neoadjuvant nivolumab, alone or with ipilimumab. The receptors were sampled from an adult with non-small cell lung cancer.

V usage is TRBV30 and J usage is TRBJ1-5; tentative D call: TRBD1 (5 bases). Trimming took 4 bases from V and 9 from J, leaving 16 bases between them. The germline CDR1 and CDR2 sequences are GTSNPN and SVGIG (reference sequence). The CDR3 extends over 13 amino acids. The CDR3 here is CAWNMDRGGPQHF. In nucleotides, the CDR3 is TGTGCCTGGAATATGGACCGGGGGGGGCCCCAGCATTTT.

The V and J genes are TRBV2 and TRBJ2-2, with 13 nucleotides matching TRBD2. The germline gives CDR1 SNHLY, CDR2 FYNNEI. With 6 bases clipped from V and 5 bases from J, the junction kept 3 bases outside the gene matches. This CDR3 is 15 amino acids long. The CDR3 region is CASRRTSGSTGELFF. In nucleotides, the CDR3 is TGTGCCAGCAGGAGGACTAGCGGGAGTACCGGGGAGCTGTTTTTT. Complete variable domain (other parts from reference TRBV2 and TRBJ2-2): EPEVTQTPSHQVTQMGQEVILRCVPISNHLYFYWYRQILGQKVEFLVSFYNNEISEKSEIFDDQFSVERPDGSNFTLKIRSTKLEDSAMYFCASRRTSGSTGELFFGEGSRLTVL.

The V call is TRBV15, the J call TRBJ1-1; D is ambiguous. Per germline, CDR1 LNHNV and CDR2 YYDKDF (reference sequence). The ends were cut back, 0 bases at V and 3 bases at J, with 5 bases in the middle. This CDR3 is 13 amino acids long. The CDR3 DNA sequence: TGTGCCACCAGCAGAGAGACCGACACTGAAGCTTTCTTT. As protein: CATSRETDTEAFF.

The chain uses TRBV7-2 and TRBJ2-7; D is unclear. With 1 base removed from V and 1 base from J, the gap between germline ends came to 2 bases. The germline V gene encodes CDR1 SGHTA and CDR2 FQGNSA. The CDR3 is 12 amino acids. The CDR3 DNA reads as TGTGCCAGCAGCTTAGGGTCCTACGAGCAGTACTTC. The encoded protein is CASSLGSYEQYF.

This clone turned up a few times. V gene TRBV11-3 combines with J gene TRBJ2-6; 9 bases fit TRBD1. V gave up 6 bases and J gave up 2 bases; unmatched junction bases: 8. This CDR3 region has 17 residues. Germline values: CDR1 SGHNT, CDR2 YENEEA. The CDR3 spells CASSPGQGVAGANVLTF. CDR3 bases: TGTGCCAGCAGTCCGGGACAGGGTGTCGCTGGGGCCAACGTCCTGACTTTC.

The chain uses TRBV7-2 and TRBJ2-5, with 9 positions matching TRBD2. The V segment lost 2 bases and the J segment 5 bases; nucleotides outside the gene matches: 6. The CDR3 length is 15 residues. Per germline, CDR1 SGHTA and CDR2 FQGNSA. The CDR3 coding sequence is TGTGCCAGCAGCTTAATGAAGAGCGGGAGGGAGACCCAGTACTTC. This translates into CASSLMKSGRETQYF.

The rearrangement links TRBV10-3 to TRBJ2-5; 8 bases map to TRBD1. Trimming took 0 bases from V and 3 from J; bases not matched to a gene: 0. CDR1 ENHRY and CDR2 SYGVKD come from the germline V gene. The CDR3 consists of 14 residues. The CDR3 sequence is CAISESTGEETQYF. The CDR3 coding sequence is TGTGCCATCAGTGAGTCGACAGGGGAAGAGACCCAGTACTTC.